This T cell receptor (beta chain) came from a study of a mutant IDH1 vaccine in newly diagnosed glioma. Looking at the study overall: Radiotherapy alone preceded vaccination by 4-6 weeks; alternatively, vaccination started with temozolomide cycles. Sex distribution of treated patients was approximately 60% male and around 40% female; mean age was around 42 years. Most patients had radiochemotherapy with temozolomide before enrollment; others had one alone.

Germline-derived CDR1 and CDR2 are MNHNY and SVGAGI (reference sequence). The CDR3 is 15 amino acids. Trimming took off 8 bases at V and 7 bases at J, with 21 bases between the two ends. The protocol was immunoSEQ multiplex PCR, while the TCRdb copy is restricted to in-frame clones and leaves out a portion. Seen here are roughly 32,000 clones, 85% to 90% observed once, and the top ten hold around 13%. In regard to this clone: Its target is unknown.

Time point denoted: week 47, end of study. The investigators gave 300 ug of mutant IDH1 20-mer peptide in each vaccine dose, together with topical imiquimod. At weeks 1, 3, 5, 7, 11, 15, 19 and 23, patients received a vaccination, eight in all. V is TRBV6-6 and J is TRBJ1-5; tentative D call: TRBD1 (6 bases). Material: PBMCs, obtained from a glioma patient whose treatment included an IDH1 peptide vaccine. The sequence came from a woman aged 25 to 45 with glioma. The CDR3, as DNA: TGTGCCAGCTCCCGGGGGGCGAGCGATGGGCAGCCCCAGCATTTT. This translates into CASSRGASDGQPQHF.